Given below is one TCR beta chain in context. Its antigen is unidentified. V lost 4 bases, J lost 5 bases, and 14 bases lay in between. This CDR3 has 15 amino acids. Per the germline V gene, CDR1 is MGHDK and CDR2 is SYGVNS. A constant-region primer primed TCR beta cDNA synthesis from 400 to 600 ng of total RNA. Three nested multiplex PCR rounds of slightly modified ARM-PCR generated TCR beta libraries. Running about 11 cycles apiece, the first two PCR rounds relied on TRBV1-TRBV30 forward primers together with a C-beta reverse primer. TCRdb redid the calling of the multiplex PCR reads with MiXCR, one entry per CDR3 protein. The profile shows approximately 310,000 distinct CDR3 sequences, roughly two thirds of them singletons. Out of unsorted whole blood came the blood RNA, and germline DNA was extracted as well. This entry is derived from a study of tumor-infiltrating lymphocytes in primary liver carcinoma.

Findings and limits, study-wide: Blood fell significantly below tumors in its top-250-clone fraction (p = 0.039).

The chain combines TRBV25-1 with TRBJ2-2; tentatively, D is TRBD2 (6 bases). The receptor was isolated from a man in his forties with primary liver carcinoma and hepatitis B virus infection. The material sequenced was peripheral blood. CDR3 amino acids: CASSVGTPRTGELFF. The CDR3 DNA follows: TGTGCCAGCAGTGTGGGGACTCCGAGGACCGGGGAGCTGTTTTTT.